This TCR gamma chain comes out of a study of γδ T cells in repeated Plasmodium falciparum infection. About the study: The natural-infection arm compared Malian children under seasonal malaria with matched Australian children. Study-wide findings and caveats: Vdelta2-negative gammadelta repertoires appeared less diverse and less shared in Malian than Australian children.

The CDR3 extends over 34 residues, inclusive of both ends. Per the germline V gene, CDR1 is VTNTFY and CDR2 is YDVSTARD (reference sequence). Vgamma9/Vdelta2+ and Vdelta2-negative gammadelta T cells were flow-sorted from PBMC for bulk sequencing. TRG and TRD sequences were obtained from every sorted gammadelta sample. TCRdb re-called the multiplex PCR reads using CATT. This table holds 12,000 to 15,000 gamma-chain clones, 1.5% to 2% found once. This clone was detected many times. The antigen is undetermined. No DNA is shown, since the ends of the CDR3 on it are uncertain; the CDR3 is the one TCRdb lists. The same CDR3 also results from other DNA sequences found in this sample.

The TCR was taken from a pool of human donors (malaria-infected and uninfected, not separated). Sequencing was carried out using gamma-delta T cells from blood. There is no J gene call, but TRGV3 is given as the V gene. The CDR3 sequence: CATWDRFGDNIIRNSLAVEQHLLSQVSIGRIQHF.